These 11 T cell receptor beta chains were all obtained from the same sample, sequenced in a study of T cells after yellow fever vaccination. In TCRdb, the 5' RACE reads were re-called with MiXCR into one record per CDR3 protein. The sample gives around 180,000 distinct CDR3 sequences, 5.5% to 7.5% of which show up once; less than 3.5% is in the top ten. This specimen consisted of CD4+ T cells sorted from PBMCs, obtained on the day of the first yellow fever vaccination. These receptors were obtained from a man aged 18 to 30 who received the YFV17D yellow fever vaccine.

This clonotype was observed a handful of times. The DNA for the CDR3 is TGCGCCAGCAGCTTGTCAGGACAGCCCTATGGCTACACCTTC. This translates into CASSLSGQPYGYTF. V usage is TRBV5-1 and J usage is TRBJ1-2; D perhaps matches TRBD1 (6 bases). Germline values: CDR1 SGHRS, CDR2 YFSETQ. This CDR3 is 14 amino acids long. The V end was cut by 1 base, the J end by 4 bases, with 11 bases between.

This chain uses TRBV20-1 with TRBJ2-5; 9 bases agree with TRBD2. This CDR3 is built from 15 residues. V shed 5 bases and J 5 bases; nucleotides not matched to a gene: 12. Germline CDR1 reads DFQATT; CDR2 reads SNEGSKA (reference sequence). The CDR3 is CSASRGGAKGETQYF. The CDR3 DNA sequence: TGCAGTGCTTCCCGCGGGGGGGCTAAAGGGGAGACCCAGTACTTC.

This clonotype occurred many times. The V call is TRBV12-3 or TRBV12-4, the J call TRBJ2-2, with D hard to call. CDR3 length: 13 residues. Trimming stripped 3 bases from V and 7 bases from J, with 9 bases between. CDR3 protein: CASSFVPNGELFF. CDR3 sequence (DNA): TGTGCCAGCAGTTTCGTTCCTAACGGGGAGCTGTTTTTT.

This chain uses TRBV5-1 with TRBJ2-1, with TRBD2 matching over 9 bases. This CDR3 is built from 20 residues. The junction had 13 bases not matched to a gene; V was cut back by 0 bases and J by 0 bases. Germline values: CDR1 SGHRS, CDR2 YFSETQ. CDR3 protein: CASSLAIVGTSTFSYNEQFF. CDR3 nucleotide sequence: TGCGCCAGCAGCTTGGCCATTGTAGGGACTAGCACCTTCTCCTACAATGAGCAGTTCTTC.

The gene calls are TRBV5-1 and TRBJ1-4, with a tentative D call TRBD1 (6 bases). Per germline, CDR1 SGHRS and CDR2 YFSETQ. Trimming shortened V by 0 bases and J by 4 bases, and 10 bases separated the two germline ends. The CDR3 extends over 15 amino acids. The CDR3 sequence is CASSLEKGGNEKLFF. Here the CDR3 DNA reads TGCGCCAGCAGCTTGGAAAAGGGGGGTAATGAAAAACTGTTTTTT.

A few counts support this clonotype. As DNA, the CDR3 is TGTGCCAGCAGCTTCACGGGAGCGATAACAGATACGCAGTATTTT. It encodes CASSFTGAITDTQYF. This chain connects TRBV7-3 to TRBJ2-3, with a weak D call TRBD2 (6 bases). Looked up from germline, CDR1 is SGHTA and CDR2 is FQGTGA. Trimming shortened V by 3 bases and J by 3 bases, and 13 bases separated the two germline ends. The CDR3 loop spans 15 amino acids.

The J gene is TRBJ2-1, the V gene TRBV18; D may match TRBD1 or TRBD2 (6 bases each). Trimming left V 5 bases short and J 5 bases short, with 25 bases between. Germline loops: CDR1 KGHSH, CDR2 LQKENI. The CDR3 totals 18 residues. The CDR3 sequence is CASSSATIQGRGDNEQFF. The CDR3 DNA is TGTGCCAGCTCATCGGCAACGATACAGGGACGCGGGGACAATGAGCAGTTCTTC.

This rearrangement joins TRBV5-1 to TRBJ2-3; D is ambiguous. Germline CDR1 is SGHRS and CDR2 is YFSETQ. V was trimmed by 4 bases and J by 0 bases, leaving 9 bases between them. The CDR3 is made up of 14 amino acids. The DNA for the CDR3 is TGCGCCAGCAGCCCCAACTTCAGCACAGATACGCAGTATTTT. As protein: CASSPNFSTDTQYF.

The chain combines TRBV9 with TRBJ1-6, with D perhaps matching TRBD1 (5 bases). Germline assignment: CDR1 SGDLS and CDR2 YYNGEE. This CDR3 contains 14 residues. Trimming removed 1 base from V and 7 bases from J, with 9 bases in between. The CDR3 nucleotides read TGTGCCAGCAGCGTATCCGACAGAAATTCACCCCTCCACTTT. Amino acids: CASSVSDRNSPLHF.

The sample holds many counts of this clonotype. The chain recombines TRBV4-1 with TRBJ2-5; 8 bases align to TRBD2. Losses at the gene ends were 4 bases for V and 9 bases for J; bases not matched to a gene: 7. Per germline, CDR1 MGHRA and CDR2 YSYEKL. The CDR3 has 13 amino acids. The CDR3 DNA reads as TGCGCCAGCAGCCCACAGGGTAGCGGGGCCCAGTACTTC. Its translation: CASSPQGSGAQYF.

The sample holds a few counts of this clonotype. The V gene is TRBV18, the J gene TRBJ1-3, with D uncertain. Per the germline V gene, CDR1 is KGHSH and CDR2 is LQKENI. Trimming pared 1 base from V and 2 bases from J, leaving 9 bases between. The CDR3 covers 15 residues. The CDR3 loop is CASSPQTDPGNTIYF. The CDR3 DNA is TGTGCCAGCTCACCACAGACGGACCCTGGAAACACCATATATTTT.